Each of the 5 T cell receptor beta chains below was sequenced from the same sample in a study of blood T cell repertoires in COVID-19. Sequenced by immunoSEQ multiplex PCR; TCRdb stores in-frame clones only, minus some. The sample records roughly 330,000 clones, around 86% being singletons. The material sequenced was peripheral blood. The receptors shown here come from a woman between 50 and 59 years old with acute or convalescent COVID-19.

This clone appeared once. Here the CDR3 reads CAWSVVYGGGPDTQYF. In DNA form, the CDR3 reads TGTGCCTGGAGTGTAGTTTATGGGGGAGGGCCAGATACGCAGTATTTT. The chain is built from TRBV30 and TRBJ2-3, with 7 bases identical to TRBD2. Germline loops: CDR1 GTSNPN, CDR2 SVGIG (reference sequence). CDR3 size: 16 residues. The junction had 10 bases not matched to a gene; V was cut back by 0 bases and J by 4 bases. The whole variable domain, filled in from reference TRBV30 and TRBJ2-3, reads SQTIHQWPATLVQPVGSPLSLECTVEGTSNPNLYWYRQAAGRGLQLLFYSVGIGQISSEVPQNLSASRPQDRQFILSSKKLLLSDSGFYLCAWSVVYGGGPDTQYFGPGTRLTVL.

This clone was observed once. The chain is built from TRBV27 and TRBJ1-2; the D gene is possibly TRBD1 (5 bases). V dropped 5 bases and J dropped 5 bases, with 12 bases sitting between them. The CDR3 consists of 13 residues. Germline CDR1 is MNHEY and CDR2 is SMNVEV (reference sequence). The CDR3 loop is CASSVTGWYGYTF. The CDR3 region has the DNA TGTGCCAGCAGTGTTACAGGATGGTATGGCTACACCTTC.

The genes are TRBV18 and TRBJ2-1; 9 bases are a match to TRBD2. V was clipped by 2 bases and J by 0 bases; unmatched bases: 8. Germline CDR1 and CDR2: KGHSH and LQKENI. The CDR3 totals 18 residues. The CDR3 loop reads CASSPAGGPDPSYNEQFF. CDR3 DNA: TGTGCCAGCTCACCAGCGGGAGGGCCGGACCCCTCCTACAATGAGCAGTTCTTC.

The V and J genes are TRBV5-4 and TRBJ1-6, with D unresolved. Germline assignment: CDR1 SGHNT and CDR2 YYREEE (reference sequence). Trimming shortened V by 4 bases and J by 3 bases, and 11 bases separated the two germline ends. The CDR3 has 15 residues. Written as DNA, the CDR3 is TGTGCCAGCAGCGAGAATAGAGACTATAATTCACCCCTCCACTTT. Amino acids: CASSENRDYNSPLHF.

V is TRBV6-4 and J is TRBJ2-1, with 7 bases fitting TRBD2. Germline lookup yields CDR1 MRHNA and CDR2 SNTAGT. V lost 4 bases to trimming and J lost 0 bases; unmatched junction nucleotides: 6. This CDR3 has 16 residues. The CDR3 nucleotides are TGTGCCAGCAGTGTGGGGACTACGAGCTCCTACAATGAGCAGTTCTTC. It yields the protein CASSVGTTSSYNEQFF.